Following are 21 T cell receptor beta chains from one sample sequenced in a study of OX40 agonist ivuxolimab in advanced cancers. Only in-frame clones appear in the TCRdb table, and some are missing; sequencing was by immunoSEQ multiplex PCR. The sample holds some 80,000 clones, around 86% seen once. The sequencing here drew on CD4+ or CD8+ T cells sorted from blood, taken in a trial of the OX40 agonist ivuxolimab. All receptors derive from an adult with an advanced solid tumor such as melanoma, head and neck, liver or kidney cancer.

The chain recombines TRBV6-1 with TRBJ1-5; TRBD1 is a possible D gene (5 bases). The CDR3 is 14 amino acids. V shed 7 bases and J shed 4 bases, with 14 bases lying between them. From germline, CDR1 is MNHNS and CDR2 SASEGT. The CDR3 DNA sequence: TGTGCCAGCACCGAGGGACCAGGGAATCAGCCCCAGCATTTT. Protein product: CASTEGPGNQPQHF.

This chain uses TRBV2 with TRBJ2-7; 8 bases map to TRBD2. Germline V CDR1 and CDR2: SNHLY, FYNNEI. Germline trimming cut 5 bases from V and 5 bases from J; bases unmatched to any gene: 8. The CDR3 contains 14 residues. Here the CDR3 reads CASSRLASGDEQYF. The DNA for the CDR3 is TGTGCCAGCAGTCGACTAGCGAGCGGAGACGAGCAGTACTTC. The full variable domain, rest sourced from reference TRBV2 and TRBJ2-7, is EPEVTQTPSHQVTQMGQEVILRCVPISNHLYFYWYRQILGQKVEFLVSFYNNEISEKSEIFDDQFSVERPDGSNFTLKIRSTKLEDSAMYFCASSRLASGDEQYFGPGTRLTVT.

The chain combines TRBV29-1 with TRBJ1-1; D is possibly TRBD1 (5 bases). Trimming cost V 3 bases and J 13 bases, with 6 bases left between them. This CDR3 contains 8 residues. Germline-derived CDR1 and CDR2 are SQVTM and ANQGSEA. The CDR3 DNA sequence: TGCAGCGTTGACGGGGGTTTCTTT. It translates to CSVDGGFF.

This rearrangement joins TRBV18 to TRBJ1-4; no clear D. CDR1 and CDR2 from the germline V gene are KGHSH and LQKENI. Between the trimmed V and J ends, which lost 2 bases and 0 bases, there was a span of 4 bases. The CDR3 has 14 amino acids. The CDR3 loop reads CASSPGATNEKLFF. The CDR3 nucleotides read TGTGCCAGCTCACCAGGGGCAACTAATGAAAAACTGTTTTTT.

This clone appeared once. Written as DNA, the CDR3 is TGTGCCAGTAATCCAGCCTTGATGAACACTGAAGCTTTCTTT. It specifies CASNPALMNTEAFF. The rearrangement joins TRBV19 to TRBJ1-1, with D hard to call. Trimming took off 7 bases at V and 0 bases at J, with 12 bases between the two ends. CDR3 size: 14 residues. Per germline, CDR1 LNHDA and CDR2 SQIVND (reference sequence).

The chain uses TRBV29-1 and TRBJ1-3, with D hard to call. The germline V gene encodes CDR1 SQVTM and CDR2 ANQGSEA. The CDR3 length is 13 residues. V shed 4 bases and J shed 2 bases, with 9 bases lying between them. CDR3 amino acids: CSVVAGTGNTIYF. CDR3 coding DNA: TGCAGCGTTGTAGCCGGGACTGGAAACACCATATATTTT.

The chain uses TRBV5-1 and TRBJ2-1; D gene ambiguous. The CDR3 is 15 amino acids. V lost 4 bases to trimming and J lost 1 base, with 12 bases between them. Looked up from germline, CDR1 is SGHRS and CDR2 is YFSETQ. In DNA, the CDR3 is TGCGCCAGCAGCCCCGTCGCGGCTTCCTACAATGAGCAGTTCTTC. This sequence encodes CASSPVAASYNEQFF.

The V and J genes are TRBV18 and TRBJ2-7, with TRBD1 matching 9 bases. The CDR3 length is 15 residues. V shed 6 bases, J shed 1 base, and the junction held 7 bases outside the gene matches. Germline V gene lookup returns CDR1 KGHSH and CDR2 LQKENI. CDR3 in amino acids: CASSLDRGESYEQYF. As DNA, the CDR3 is TGTGCCAGCTCGCTGGACAGGGGTGAATCCTACGAGCAGTACTTC. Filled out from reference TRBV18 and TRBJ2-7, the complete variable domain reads NAGVMQNPRHLVRRRGQEARLRCSPMKGHSHVYWYRQLPEEGLKFMVYLQKENIIDESGMPKERFSAEFPKEGPSILRIQQVVRGDSAAYFCASSLDRGESYEQYFGPGTRLTVT.

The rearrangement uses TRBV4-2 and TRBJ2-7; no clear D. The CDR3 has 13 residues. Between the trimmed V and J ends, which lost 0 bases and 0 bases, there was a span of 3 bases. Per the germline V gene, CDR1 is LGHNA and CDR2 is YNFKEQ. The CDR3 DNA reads TGTGCCAGCAGCCAAGATAGCTCCTACGAGCAGTACTTC. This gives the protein CASSQDSSYEQYF.

CDR3 nucleotides: TGTGCCAGCAGCCACGGGGGGCTTTTACCCCGAGAGACCCAGTACTTC. Translating gives CASSHGGLLPRETQYF. The chain joins TRBV14 to TRBJ2-5; tentatively, D is TRBD2 (7 bases). CDR1 is SGHDN, CDR2 FVKESK, per germline. This CDR3 has 16 residues. V was pared by 3 bases and J by 4 bases, with 18 bases between.

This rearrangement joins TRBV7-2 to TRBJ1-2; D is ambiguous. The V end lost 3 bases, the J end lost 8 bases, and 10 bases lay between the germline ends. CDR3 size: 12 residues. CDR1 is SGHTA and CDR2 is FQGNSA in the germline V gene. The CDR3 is CASSLFELGYTF. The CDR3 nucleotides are TGTGCCAGCAGCTTGTTTGAGTTGGGCTACACCTTC. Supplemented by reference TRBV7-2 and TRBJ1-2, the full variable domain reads GAGVSQSPSNKVTEKGKDVELRCDPISGHTALYWYRQSLGQGLEFLIYFQGNSAPDKSGLPSDRFSAERTGGSVSTLTIQRTQQEDSAVYLCASSLFELGYTFGSGTRLTVV.

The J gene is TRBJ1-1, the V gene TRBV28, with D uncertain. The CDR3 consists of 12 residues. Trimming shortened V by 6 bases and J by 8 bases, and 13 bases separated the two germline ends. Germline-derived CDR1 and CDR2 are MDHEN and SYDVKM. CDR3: CASSLPLAEAFF. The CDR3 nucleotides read TGTGCCAGCAGCCTTCCCTTGGCCGAAGCTTTCTTT.

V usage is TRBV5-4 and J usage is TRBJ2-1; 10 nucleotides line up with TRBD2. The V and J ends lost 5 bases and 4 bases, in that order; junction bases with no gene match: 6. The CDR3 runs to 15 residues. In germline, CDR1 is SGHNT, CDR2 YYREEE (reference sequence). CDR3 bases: TGTGCCAGCAGTACGAGGACTAGCGGTTACAATGAGCAGTTCTTC. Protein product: CASSTRTSGYNEQFF.

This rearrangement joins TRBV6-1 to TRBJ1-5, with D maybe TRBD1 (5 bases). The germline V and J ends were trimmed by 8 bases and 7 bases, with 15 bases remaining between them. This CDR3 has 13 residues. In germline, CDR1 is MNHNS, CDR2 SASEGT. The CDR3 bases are TGTGCCAGCGGGGAGCAGGGTAGGCAGCCCCAGCATTTT. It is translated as CASGEQGRQPQHF.

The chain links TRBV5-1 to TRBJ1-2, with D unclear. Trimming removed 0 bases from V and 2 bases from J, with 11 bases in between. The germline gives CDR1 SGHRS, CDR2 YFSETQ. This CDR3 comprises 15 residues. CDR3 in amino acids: CASSLEGSGNYGYTF. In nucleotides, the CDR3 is TGCGCCAGCAGCTTGGAGGGTTCGGGAAACTATGGCTACACCTTC.

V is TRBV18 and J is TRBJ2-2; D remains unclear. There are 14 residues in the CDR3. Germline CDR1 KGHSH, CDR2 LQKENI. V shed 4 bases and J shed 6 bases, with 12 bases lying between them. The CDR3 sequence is CASSQDPGPGELFF. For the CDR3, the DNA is TGTGCCAGCTCACAGGACCCGGGCCCCGGGGAGCTGTTTTTT.

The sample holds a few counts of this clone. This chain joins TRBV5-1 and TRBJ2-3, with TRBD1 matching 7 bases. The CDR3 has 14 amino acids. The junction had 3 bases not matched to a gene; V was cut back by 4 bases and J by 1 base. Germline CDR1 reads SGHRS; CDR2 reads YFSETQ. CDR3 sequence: CASSPGQGTDTQYF. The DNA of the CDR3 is TGCGCCAGCAGCCCCGGACAGGGCACAGATACGCAGTATTTT.

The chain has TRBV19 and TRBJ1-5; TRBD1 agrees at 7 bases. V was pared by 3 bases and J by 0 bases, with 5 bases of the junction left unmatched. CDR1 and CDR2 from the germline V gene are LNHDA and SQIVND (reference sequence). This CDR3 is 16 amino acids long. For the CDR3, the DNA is TGTGCCAGTAGTATTAGAGCAGGGGGTAGCAATCAGCCCCAGCATTTT. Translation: CASSIRAGGSNQPQHF.

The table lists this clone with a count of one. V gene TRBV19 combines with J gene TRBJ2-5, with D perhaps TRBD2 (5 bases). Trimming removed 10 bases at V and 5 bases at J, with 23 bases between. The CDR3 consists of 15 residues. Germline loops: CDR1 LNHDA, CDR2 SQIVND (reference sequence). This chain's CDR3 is CATTSLAPERETQYF. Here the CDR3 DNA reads TGTGCCACAACCTCCCTAGCTCCCGAGAGGGAGACCCAGTACTTC.

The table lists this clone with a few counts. The CDR3 sequence is CASINAGSGSYEQYF. The CDR3 DNA reads TGTGCCAGCATCAATGCGGGTAGCGGGAGCTACGAGCAGTACTTC. The rearrangement uses TRBV27 and TRBJ2-7; TRBD2 matches 9 bases. Trimming removed 7 bases from V and 3 bases from J; junction bases left unmatched: 10. CDR1 is MNHEY and CDR2 is SMNVEV in the germline V gene (reference sequence). The CDR3 is made up of 15 amino acids.

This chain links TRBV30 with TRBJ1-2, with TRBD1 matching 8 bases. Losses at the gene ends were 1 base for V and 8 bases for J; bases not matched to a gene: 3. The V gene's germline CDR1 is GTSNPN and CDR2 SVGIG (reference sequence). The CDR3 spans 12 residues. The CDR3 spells CAWSGAGGGYTF. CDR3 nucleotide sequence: TGTGCCTGGAGTGGGGCAGGGGGCGGCTACACCTTC.